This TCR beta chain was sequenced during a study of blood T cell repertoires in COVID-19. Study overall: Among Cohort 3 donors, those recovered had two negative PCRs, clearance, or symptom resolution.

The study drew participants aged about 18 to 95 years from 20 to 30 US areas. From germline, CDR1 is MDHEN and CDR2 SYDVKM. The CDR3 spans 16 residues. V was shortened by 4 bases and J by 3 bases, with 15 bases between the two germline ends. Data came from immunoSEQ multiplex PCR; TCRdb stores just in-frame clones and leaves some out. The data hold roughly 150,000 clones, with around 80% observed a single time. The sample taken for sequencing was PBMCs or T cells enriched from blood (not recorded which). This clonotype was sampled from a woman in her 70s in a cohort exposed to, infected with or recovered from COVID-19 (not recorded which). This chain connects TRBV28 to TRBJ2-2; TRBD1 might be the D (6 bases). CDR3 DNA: TGTGCCAGCAGTTCTTGGGCAGGGGACGACACCGGGGAGCTGTTTTTT. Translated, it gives CASSSWAGDDTGELFF.